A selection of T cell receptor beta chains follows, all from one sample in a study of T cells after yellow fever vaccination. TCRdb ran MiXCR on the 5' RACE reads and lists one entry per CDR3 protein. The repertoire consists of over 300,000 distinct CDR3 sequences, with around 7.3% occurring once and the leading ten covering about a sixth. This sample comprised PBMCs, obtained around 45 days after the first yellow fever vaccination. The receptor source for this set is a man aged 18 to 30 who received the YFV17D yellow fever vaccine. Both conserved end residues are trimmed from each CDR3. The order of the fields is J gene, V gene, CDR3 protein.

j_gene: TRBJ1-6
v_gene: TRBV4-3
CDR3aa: ASSQDGGNSPLH

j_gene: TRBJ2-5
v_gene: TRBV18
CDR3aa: ASSPPAERMAQY

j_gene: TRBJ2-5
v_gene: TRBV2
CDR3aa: ASSKWDSRGETQY

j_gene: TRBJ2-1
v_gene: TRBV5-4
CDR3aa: ASSLTLPYNEQF

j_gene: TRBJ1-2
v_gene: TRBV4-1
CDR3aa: ASSLSIGQGGYGYT

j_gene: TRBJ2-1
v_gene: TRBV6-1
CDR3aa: ASVVPRGSYNEQF

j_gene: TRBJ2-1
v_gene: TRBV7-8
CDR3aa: ASSLYVNRGQF

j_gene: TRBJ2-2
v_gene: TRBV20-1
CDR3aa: SARVFGSTNTGELF

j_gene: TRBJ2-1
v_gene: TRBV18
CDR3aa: ASSPTGTGEQF

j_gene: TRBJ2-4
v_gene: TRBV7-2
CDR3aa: ASSLLAGRNIQY

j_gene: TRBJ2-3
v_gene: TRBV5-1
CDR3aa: ASSLGQGVADTQY

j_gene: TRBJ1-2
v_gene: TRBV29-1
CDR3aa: SVPDGGSNYGYT

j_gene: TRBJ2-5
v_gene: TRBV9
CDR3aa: ASSVTGEETQY

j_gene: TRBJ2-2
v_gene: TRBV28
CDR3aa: ASSFPGLTGLGTGELF

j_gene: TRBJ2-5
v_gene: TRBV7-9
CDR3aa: ASSQTSGETQY

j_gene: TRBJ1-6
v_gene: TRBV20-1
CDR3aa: SADADTGQDQPLH

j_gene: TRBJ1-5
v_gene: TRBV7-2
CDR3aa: ASSLQDSGQPQH

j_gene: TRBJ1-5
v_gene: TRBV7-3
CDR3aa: ASSKQGYSNQPQH

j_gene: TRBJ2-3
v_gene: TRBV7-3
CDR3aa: ASSSGAVRDTQY

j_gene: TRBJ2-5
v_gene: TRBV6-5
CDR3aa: ASSYAGRWETQY

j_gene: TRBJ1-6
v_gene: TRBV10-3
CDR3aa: AIRVQGISPLH

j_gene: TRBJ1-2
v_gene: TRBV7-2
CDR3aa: ASTRESYGYT

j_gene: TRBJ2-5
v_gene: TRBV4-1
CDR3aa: ASSQGRASGGGETQY

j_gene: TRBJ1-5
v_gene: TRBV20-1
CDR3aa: SARAVGVAFEYSNQPQH

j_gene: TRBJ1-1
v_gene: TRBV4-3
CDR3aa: ASGVGTEAF

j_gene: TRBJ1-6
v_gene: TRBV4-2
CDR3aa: ASSQGRDSNSPLH

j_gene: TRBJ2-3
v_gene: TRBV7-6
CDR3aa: ASSLRTGGRDTQY

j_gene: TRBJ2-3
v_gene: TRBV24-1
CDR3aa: ATSDTPASGGLDTQY

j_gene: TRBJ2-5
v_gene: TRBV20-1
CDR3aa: SALSPTDETQY

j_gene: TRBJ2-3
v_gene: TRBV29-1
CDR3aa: SASFSTDTQY

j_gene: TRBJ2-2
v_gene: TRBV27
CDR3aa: ASKGPVFGELF

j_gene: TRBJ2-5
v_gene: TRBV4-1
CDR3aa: ASSQELSEGETQY

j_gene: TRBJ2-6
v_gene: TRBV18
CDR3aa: ASSPLGGANVLT

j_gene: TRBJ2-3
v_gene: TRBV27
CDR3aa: ASSEGLASGSQY

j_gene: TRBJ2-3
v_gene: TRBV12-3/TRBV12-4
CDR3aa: ASSWSTDTQY